This is a list of T cell receptor beta chains from one sample in a study of T cell responses to AZD1222 COVID-19 vaccine. Clones were sequenced by immunoSEQ multiplex PCR, and TCRdb holds only the in-frame ones, with some missing. The sample has about 110,000 clones, around 85% seen once; the top ten hold approximately 6.6%. Sequencing was performed on peripheral blood, taken on day 0 of AZD1222 vaccination. The source of these receptors is an adult in good health. CDR3s include the opening cysteine and the closing phenylalanine or tryptophan. Each record gives: J gene, clone size, V gene, D gene, CDR3 DNA, CDR3 protein. A D gene is named only where the DNA matches it firmly. Size values are once, few and many counts, or a class for expanded clones, and some rows have none.

J: TRBJ2-4; size: .; V: TRBV28; D: .; DNA: TGTGCCAGCCAGGGGGGGGATATAGCCAAAAACATTCAGTACTTC; CDR3: CASQGGDIAKNIQYF
J: TRBJ2-2; size: .; V: TRBV6-5; D: .; DNA: TGTGCCAGCTCACTAGTCTTCACCGGGGAGCTGTTTTTT; CDR3: CASSLVFTGELFF
J: TRBJ2-1; size: .; V: TRBV5-1; D: TRBD2; DNA: TGCGCCAGCAGCTCCAGCGGGGGGCAAGGCAGGGAGCAGTTCTTC; CDR3: CASSSSGGQGREQFF
J: TRBJ1-6; size: .; V: TRBV11-3; D: .; DNA: TGTGCCAGCAGCCCAACCTTCGGGGGGTCACCCCTCCACTTT; CDR3: CASSPTFGGSPLHF
J: TRBJ1-6; size: .; V: TRBV9; D: TRBD1; DNA: TGTGCCAGCAGCGTCCGGGGGACAGGGAGTAATTCACCCCTCCACTTT; CDR3: CASSVRGTGSNSPLHF
J: TRBJ2-2; size: once; V: TRBV7-9; D: .; DNA: TGTGCCAGCAACTTAAAACAAAAGGACGGTTGGGGGGAGCTGTTTTTT; CDR3: CASNLKQKDGWGELFF
J: TRBJ2-3; size: .; V: TRBV5-1; D: .; DNA: TGCGCCAGCAGCTTGTCTTCAGAGGGGACAGATACGCAGTATTTT; CDR3: CASSLSSEGTDTQYF
J: TRBJ1-5; size: once; V: TRBV28; D: .; DNA: TGTGCCAGCAGCCTTCCAGGTTACAATCAGCCCCAGCATTTT; CDR3: CASSLPGYNQPQHF
J: TRBJ1-1; size: .; V: TRBV7-2; D: TRBD1; DNA: TGTGCCAGCAGCCCCCGACAGGGTCCCCTCCTTGAAGCTTTCTTT; CDR3: CASSPRQGPLLEAFF
J: TRBJ2-1; size: .; V: TRBV29-1; D: .; DNA: TGCAGCGTTGAAGGGGGGCGCTCTCCTTCCTACAATGAGCAGTTCTTC; CDR3: CSVEGGRSPSYNEQFF
J: TRBJ2-5; size: .; V: TRBV2; D: .; DNA: TGTGCCAGCAGGGCAGGGGAGACCCAGTACTTC; CDR3: CASRAGETQYF
J: TRBJ2-7; size: .; V: TRBV5-5; D: TRBD1; DNA: TGTGCCAGCAGCTTTCGGACAGGGGGAGGAAAAGAGCAGTACTTC; CDR3: CASSFRTGGGKEQYF
J: TRBJ1-4; size: .; V: TRBV9; D: .; DNA: TGTGCCAGCAGCGGAAGGGCGGACCCTAATGAAAAACTGTTTTTT; CDR3: CASSGRADPNEKLFF
J: TRBJ1-3; size: .; V: TRBV5-8; D: .; DNA: TGTGCCAGCAGCTTCCGCTCAGGGTACACCATATATTTT; CDR3: CASSFRSGYTIYF
J: TRBJ2-3; size: .; V: TRBV7-6; D: TRBD1; DNA: TGTGCCAGCAGGTCCGGGACAGATGCAGATACGCAGTATTTT; CDR3: CASRSGTDADTQYF
J: TRBJ1-1; size: .; V: TRBV6-6; D: TRBD1; DNA: TGTGCCAGCAGGGACAGGGTTAACACTGAAGCTTTCTTT; CDR3: CASRDRVNTEAFF
J: TRBJ2-7; size: .; V: TRBV2; D: .; DNA: TGTGCCAGCACCAAATTCGGCAGGAGAGAGTACGAGCAGTACTTC; CDR3: CASTKFGRREYEQYF
J: TRBJ2-1; size: .; V: TRBV11-2; D: .; DNA: TGTGCCAGCAGCTTAGGGGCCAGTTCCCAATACAATGAGCAGTTCTTC; CDR3: CASSLGASSQYNEQFF
J: TRBJ2-1; size: .; V: TRBV28; D: TRBD2; DNA: TGTGCCAGCAGAACAGGGACCGCGGGGGGGCAGTTCTTC; CDR3: CASRTGTAGGQFF
J: TRBJ2-2; size: .; V: TRBV6-5; D: .; DNA: TGTGCCAGCAGGGCATCCGCGGGGTGGACCGGGGAGCTGTTTTTT; CDR3: CASRASAGWTGELFF
J: TRBJ2-1; size: .; V: TRBV5-1; D: TRBD1; DNA: TGCGCCAGCAGCTTGGCCGACAGGGGGGCGTACAATGAGCAGTTCTTC; CDR3: CASSLADRGAYNEQFF
J: TRBJ2-5; size: once; V: TRBV6-5; D: .; DNA: TGTGCCAGTGGGTGGGGCCCGCGGGAGACCCAGTACTTC; CDR3: CASGWGPRETQYF
J: TRBJ1-6; size: few; V: TRBV2; D: TRBD1; DNA: TGTGCCAGCAGTGTCGGACAGGGTTCACCCCTCCACTTT; CDR3: CASSVGQGSPLHF
J: TRBJ2-5; size: .; V: TRBV15; D: .; DNA: TGTGCCACGCGGGGCGCCGTAGAGACCCAGTACTTC; CDR3: CATRGAVETQYF
J: TRBJ2-6; size: .; V: TRBV5-4; D: TRBD1; DNA: TGTGCCAGCAGCCCGGGACAGGGTGAGTCTGGGGCCAACGTCCTGACTTTC; CDR3: CASSPGQGESGANVLTF
J: TRBJ2-5; size: .; V: TRBV27; D: .; DNA: TGTGCCAGCAGTCCCGCCCGGGGACAGCGGGTGGAGACCCAGTACTTC; CDR3: CASSPARGQRVETQYF
J: TRBJ1-1; size: .; V: TRBV18; D: .; DNA: TGTGCCAGCTCACCGAGGACGGGCGGGTCCATGAACACTGAAGCTTTCTTT; CDR3: CASSPRTGGSMNTEAFF
J: TRBJ1-2; size: .; V: TRBV10-3; D: .; DNA: TGTGCCATCAGACCGGACGGCCTTTATGGTCCTTTGTCCACCTTC; CDR3: CAIRPDGLYGPLSTF
J: TRBJ1-3; size: .; V: TRBV10-3; D: TRBD1; DNA: TGTGCCACTAAGGGACAGTCACGATCTGGAAACACCATATATTTT; CDR3: CATKGQSRSGNTIYF